Listed below are T cell receptor beta chains from one sample, sequenced in a study of blood T cell repertoires in COVID-19. Assay used: immunoSEQ multiplex PCR; TCRdb lists only in-frame clones, some missing. Here the sample spans around 140,000 clones, approximately 80% being singletons. Source material: peripheral blood. The receptors here all came from a human donor in a cohort sampled during active COVID-19. The CDR3 runs from the conserved cysteine through the conserved F or W. A D gene is named only where the DNA matches it firmly. A clone size is listed for some rows: how often the clone was seen (once, few, many), or a class if it is expanded.

v_gene	j_gene	d_gene	abundance	CDR3aa	CDR3nt
TRBV20-1	TRBJ2-1	-	-	CSARVGDEQFF	TGCAGTGCTAGAGTCGGGGATGAGCAGTTCTTC
TRBV27	TRBJ2-4	TRBD1	-	CASSIGTGAKNIQYF	TGTGCCAGCAGTATCGGGACAGGAGCCAAAAACATTCAGTACTTC
TRBV30	TRBJ1-1	TRBD1	-	CAWGGDRGSTEAFF	TGTGCCTGGGGCGGGGACAGGGGGTCGACTGAAGCTTTCTTT
TRBV5-4	TRBJ1-2	-	-	CASSQSRQAGGYTF	TGTGCCAGCAGCCAGTCCCGACAGGCCGGTGGCTACACCTTC
TRBV18	TRBJ1-3	TRBD1	few	CASSAPSEGASGNTIYF	TGTGCCAGCTCAGCCCCGAGTGAGGGGGCGTCTGGAAACACCATATATTTT
TRBV6-5	TRBJ1-2	-	-	CASSYDISSYGYTF	TGTGCCAGCAGTTACGACATTTCTTCGTATGGCTACACCTTC
TRBV3-1/TRBV3-2	TRBJ1-6	-	-	CASSQRDTMSPLHF	TGTGCCAGCAGCCAACGGGACACAATGTCACCCCTCCACTTT
TRBV6-6	TRBJ1-1	TRBD1	-	CASSEGQGQAFF	TGTGCCAGCAGTGAGGGACAGGGACAAGCTTTCTTT
TRBV6-6	TRBJ1-1	TRBD1	-	CASSYSGTGRTEAFF	TGTGCCAGCAGTTACTCCGGGACAGGGCGTACTGAAGCTTTCTTT
TRBV5-1	TRBJ2-7	TRBD1	once	CASSLNRGHEQYF	TGCGCCAGCAGCTTGAACAGGGGCCATGAGCAGTACTTC
TRBV2	TRBJ1-2	-	once	CASSGAGEFYGYTF	TGTGCCAGCAGTGGGGCAGGGGAATTCTATGGCTACACCTTC
TRBV20-1	TRBJ2-3	TRBD2	-	CSASPASGPFSQYF	TGCAGTGCGAGTCCCGCTAGCGGGCCTTTCTCGCAGTATTTT
TRBV9	TRBJ2-2	TRBD1	-	CASSVLGQGGNTGELFF	TGTGCCAGCAGCGTACTGGGACAGGGAGGGAACACCGGGGAGCTGTTTTTT
TRBV13	TRBJ1-3	-	few	CASSSGRGGGNTIYF	TGTGCCAGCAGCTCCGGGAGGGGAGGTGGAAACACCATATATTTT
TRBV11-3	TRBJ2-1	TRBD2	-	CASSLGGSGDNEQFF	TGTGCCAGCAGCTTAGGCGGGAGTGGCGACAATGAGCAGTTCTTC
TRBV11-2	TRBJ2-5	-	-	CASSLVSQRGETQYF	TGTGCCAGCAGCTTAGTAAGCCAGAGAGGAGAGACCCAGTACTTC
TRBV30	TRBJ1-2	-	-	CAWSEVQPGPGSYTF	TGTGCCTGGAGTGAGGTTCAACCGGGTCCCGGGAGCTACACCTTC
TRBV10-2	TRBJ2-1	-	-	CASSAAGRGLEQFF	TGCGCCAGCAGTGCGGCGGGGCGGGGATTGGAGCAGTTCTTC
TRBV19	TRBJ1-6	TRBD1	-	CASSTLTGYNSPLHF	TGTGCCAGTAGTACTTTGACAGGGTATAATTCACCCCTCCACTTT
TRBV4-3	TRBJ1-5	-	-	CASSQETDQPQHF	TGCGCCAGCAGCCAGGAAACAGATCAGCCCCAGCATTTT
TRBV7-9	TRBJ1-6	-	-	CASSLGVNGSPLHF	TGTGCCAGCAGCTTAGGGGTCAACGGGTCACCCCTCCACTTT
TRBV12-3/TRBV12-4	TRBJ1-5	-	-	CASSPQGNQPQHF	TGTGCCAGCAGTCCCCAGGGAAATCAGCCCCAGCATTTT
TRBV6-2/TRBV6-3	TRBJ2-7	-	once	CASSFNYEQYF	TGTGCCAGCAGTTTTAACTACGAGCAGTACTTC
TRBV5-8	TRBJ2-3	-	few	CASRLWGADTQYF	TGTGCCAGCAGGTTGTGGGGGGCAGATACGCAGTATTTT
TRBV28	TRBJ1-5	-	-	CASSLAGNSNQPQHF	TGTGCCAGCAGTTTAGCGGGCAATAGCAATCAGCCCCAGCATTTT
TRBV2	TRBJ1-1	-	-	CASSEVAGLNTEAFF	TGTGCCAGCAGTGAAGTCGCAGGCCTAAACACTGAAGCTTTCTTT
TRBV7-9	TRBJ2-5	TRBD1	-	CASSFPSAGGGETQYF	TGTGCCAGCAGCTTCCCCTCTGCAGGGGGCGGGGAGACCCAGTACTTC
TRBV7-9	TRBJ1-5	TRBD1	-	CASSYDRGDQPQHF	TGTGCCAGCAGTTACGACAGGGGGGATCAGCCCCAGCATTTT
TRBV19	TRBJ2-2	TRBD2	-	CASSRGLAGTGELFF	TGTGCCAGTAGTCGGGGACTAGCGGGCACCGGGGAGCTGTTTTTT
TRBV5-1	TRBJ2-5	TRBD2	-	CASSLTSVGETQYF	TGCGCCAGCAGTCTGACTAGCGTAGGGGAGACCCAGTACTTC
TRBV5-6	TRBJ2-7	TRBD1	-	CASSFTGGSYEQYF	TGTGCCAGCAGCTTTACAGGGGGATCCTACGAGCAGTACTTC
TRBV9	TRBJ1-1	TRBD1	-	CASSMVPGQGSEAFF	TGTGCCAGCAGCATGGTACCGGGACAGGGCTCAGAAGCTTTCTTT
TRBV7-3	TRBJ2-2	TRBD2	-	CASSSYASGGELFF	TGTGCCAGCAGCTCCTACGCTAGCGGCGGGGAGCTGTTTTTT
TRBV19	TRBJ1-6	TRBD1	-	CATRQGSSYNSPLHF	TGTGCCACCCGACAGGGAAGCTCCTATAATTCACCCCTCCACTTT
TRBV5-5	TRBJ1-2	TRBD1	-	CASSTGGGMGGYTF	TGTGCCAGCAGTACAGGGGGCGGCATGGGTGGCTACACCTTC
TRBV6-5	TRBJ2-5	-	-	CASSLRVKGTQYF	TGTGCCAGCAGCCTCCGGGTGAAAGGGACCCAGTACTTC
TRBV2	TRBJ1-5	TRBD1	-	CASKEQGAWSNQPQHF	TGTGCCAGCAAGGAACAGGGGGCATGGAGCAATCAGCCCCAGCATTTT
TRBV18	TRBJ1-6	TRBD1	-	CASSPPTGVSVSPLHF	TGTGCCAGCTCACCACCTACAGGGGTATCTGTTTCACCCCTCCACTTT
TRBV30	TRBJ2-2	-	-	CAWSPLPSGTGELFF	TGTGCCTGGAGTCCCCTACCTTCCGGCACCGGGGAGCTGTTTTTT
TRBV27	TRBJ2-1	-	-	CASTQLGGRKGEQFF	TGTGCCAGCACCCAATTGGGGGGGCGGAAGGGTGAGCAGTTCTTC
TRBV2	TRBJ1-4	TRBD1	-	CASSRTGLSNEKLFF	TGTGCCAGCAGTCGGACAGGGCTATCTAATGAAAAACTGTTTTTT
TRBV2	TRBJ1-4	-	-	CATHHDGSQEKLFF	TGTGCCACCCATCACGACGGCTCACAGGAAAAACTGTTTTTT
TRBV11-3	TRBJ2-3	TRBD2	-	CASSTGLGDTQYF	TGTGCCAGCAGCACCGGACTAGGGGATACGCAGTATTTT
TRBV18	TRBJ1-1	-	few	CASSYRDQNTEAFF	TGTGCCAGCTCATACAGGGACCAGAACACTGAAGCTTTCTTT
TRBV7-2	TRBJ2-7	-	-	CASSTYYEQYF	TGTGCCAGCAGCACATACTACGAGCAGTACTTC
TRBV4-2	TRBJ2-3	TRBD2	-	CASSQDLAGGAWADTQYF	TGTGCCAGCAGCCAAGATTTAGCGGGGGGGGCTTGGGCAGATACGCAGTATTTT
TRBV7-2	TRBJ1-6	-	-	CASSLGRVNNSPLHF	TGTGCCAGCAGCCTAGGCAGGGTTAATAATTCACCCCTCCACTTT
TRBV27	TRBJ2-3	TRBD2	-	CASSEAGVRWDTQYF	TGTGCCAGCAGTGAAGCGGGAGTGCGATGGGATACGCAGTATTTT
TRBV7-2	TRBJ1-1	TRBD1	-	CASSPSTGEGTEAFF	TGTGCCAGCAGCCCATCGACAGGGGAGGGGACTGAAGCTTTCTTT
TRBV3-1/TRBV3-2	TRBJ1-6	-	-	CASSQGQINSPLHF	TGTGCCAGCAGCCAAGGACAGATTAATTCACCCCTCCACTTT
TRBV7-3	TRBJ2-1	-	-	CASSLTGGAPYNEQFF	TGTGCCAGCAGCTTAACGGGGGGGGCCCCCTACAATGAGCAGTTCTTC
TRBV5-4	TRBJ1-1	-	-	CASSLAPGTRGETEAFF	TGTGCCAGCAGCTTGGCGCCAGGGACCCGGGGGGAAACTGAAGCTTTCTTT
TRBV4-1	TRBJ1-1	-	-	CASSPNPTVNTEAFF	TGCGCCAGCAGCCCCAACCCGACAGTGAACACTGAAGCTTTCTTT
TRBV19	TRBJ2-1	-	few	CASSAWGRGRLDEQFF	TGTGCCAGTAGCGCCTGGGGCAGGGGAAGGCTAGATGAGCAGTTCTTC